These 21 T cell receptor beta chains were all obtained from the same sample, sequenced in a study of OX40 agonist ivuxolimab in advanced cancers. Library preparation used the immunoSEQ multiplex PCR assay. As stored in TCRdb, this immuneACCESS dataset retains in-frame rearrangements with V and J assigned. A fraction of the clones does not appear; measured against another copy, unresolved V genes explain less than half of the discrepancy, and the remainder lacks a known reason. The sample records roughly 48,000 clones, around 84% of which are singletons. The top ten clones comprise around 2.6% of the sample. The material was CD4+ or CD8+ T cells sorted from blood, obtained in a trial of the OX40 agonist ivuxolimab. These receptors were taken from an adult with an advanced solid tumor such as melanoma, head and neck, liver or kidney cancer.

The V and J genes are TRBV29-1 and TRBJ1-5; D ambiguous. The CDR3 is 15 residues long. V lost 6 bases to trimming and J lost 2 bases, with 17 bases between them. Germline-derived CDR1 and CDR2 are SQVTM and ANQGSEA. Here the CDR3 reads CSVADGVLGNQPQHF. DNA for the CDR3: TGCAGCGTAGCAGACGGGGTTTTGGGCAATCAGCCCCAGCATTTT.

V is TRBV6-5 and J is TRBJ2-1; no reliable D call. Trimming left V 6 bases short and J 4 bases short, with 4 bases between. The CDR3 runs 11 residues. Per germline, CDR1 MNHEY and CDR2 SVGAGI. The DNA of the CDR3 is TGTGCCAGCAGCCAGTACAATGAGCAGTTCTTC. It is translated as CASSQYNEQFF.

CDR3 in DNA: TGTGCCAGTAGTTACGCCTCCCAGACTAGCGGCTCCTACAATGAGCAGTTCTTC. This translates into CASSYASQTSGSYNEQFF. This rearrangement joins TRBV19 to TRBJ2-1; TRBD2 aligns across 9 bases. Germline V gene data show CDR1 as LNHDA and CDR2 as SQIVND (reference sequence). Trimming removed 5 bases from V and 0 bases from J; junction bases left unmatched: 11. CDR3 size: 18 residues.

The chain couples TRBV7-8 to TRBJ2-1; D not resolved. Germline CDR1 reads SGHVS; CDR2 reads FQNEAQ. V was trimmed by 5 bases and J by 5 bases, leaving 10 bases between them. There are 13 residues in the CDR3. The CDR3 coding sequence is TGTGCCAGCAGCGTAACAGTGGACAATGAGCAGTTCTTC. Translation gives CASSVTVDNEQFF. The variable domain in full, completed from reference TRBV7-8 and TRBJ2-1, reads GAGVSQSPRYKVAKRGQDVALRCDPISGHVSLFWYQQALGQGPEFLTYFQNEAQLDKSGLPSDRFFAERPEGSVSTLKIQRTQQEDSAVYLCASSVTVDNEQFFGPGTRLTVL.

The V call is TRBV4-3, the J call TRBJ2-1; D might be TRBD2 (5 bases). The CDR3 sequence is 13 residues long. V lost 0 bases and J 10 bases, leaving 10 bases between the germline ends. Germline V gives CDR1 LGHNA, CDR2 YSLEER. CDR3 sequence: CASSQEGWEEQFF. The CDR3 coding sequence is TGCGCCAGCAGCCAAGAAGGGTGGGAGGAGCAGTTCTTC.

The rearrangement joins TRBV2 to TRBJ1-5; D is undetermined. Germline V gives CDR1 SNHLY, CDR2 FYNNEI. This CDR3 comprises 14 residues. V was trimmed by 5 bases and J by 6 bases, leaving 14 bases between them. CDR3 bases: TGTGCCAGCAGTCAGGACCCACCGCCTCAGCCCCAGCATTTT. Translation gives CASSQDPPPQPQHF.

The genes are TRBV18 and TRBJ1-1; D unclear. This CDR3 spans 15 amino acids. The V gene lost 6 bases and the J gene lost 6 bases, with 20 bases spanning the gap. Germline CDR1 KGHSH, CDR2 LQKENI. The CDR3 here is CASSRDTGVFAEAFF. The CDR3 DNA follows: TGTGCCAGCTCTCGCGACACCGGGGTTTTCGCTGAAGCTTTCTTT. Using reference TRBV18 and TRBJ1-1 for the parts outside the CDR3, the full variable domain is NAGVMQNPRHLVRRRGQEARLRCSPMKGHSHVYWYRQLPEEGLKFMVYLQKENIIDESGMPKERFSAEFPKEGPSILRIQQVVRGDSAAYFCASSRDTGVFAEAFFGQGTRLTVV.

This sequence joins TRBV2 and TRBJ2-3, with 10 bases fitting TRBD2. There are 13 residues in the CDR3. The J segment lost 2 bases and the V segment lost 8 bases, leaving 1 base of the junction unmatched. Germline V gives CDR1 SNHLY, CDR2 FYNNEI. The CDR3 DNA reads as TGTGCCAGCGGACTAGCGGACACAGATACGCAGTATTTT. It codes for CASGLADTDTQYF.

This clone was seen once. The chain links TRBV7-3 to TRBJ2-2, with 7 bases fitting TRBD2. From germline, CDR1 is SGHTA and CDR2 FQGTGA. V gave up 5 bases and J gave up 1 base; unmatched junction bases: 7. The CDR3 has 16 amino acids. The CDR3 sequence is CASSRFTSVNTGELFF. The CDR3 region has the DNA TGTGCCAGCAGCCGATTCACTAGCGTGAACACCGGGGAGCTGTTTTTT.

This chain links TRBV2 with TRBJ2-2; 9 positions match TRBD2. The ends lost 4 bases at V and 3 bases at J; junction bases unmatched: 12. Germline values: CDR1 SNHLY, CDR2 FYNNEI. There are 18 residues in the CDR3. CDR3: CASSGVMRGRGDTGELFF. The DNA for the CDR3 is TGTGCCAGCAGTGGAGTCATGCGCGGGAGGGGGGACACCGGGGAGCTGTTTTTT.

By share of the sample, this clone is medium-sized. The chain is built from TRBV2 and TRBJ2-7; no reliable D call. The germline V and J ends were trimmed by 6 bases and 0 bases, with 6 bases remaining between them. Germline CDR1 and CDR2: SNHLY and FYNNEI. The CDR3 extends over 12 amino acids. This chain's CDR3 is CASSLSSYEQYF. CDR3 sequence (DNA): TGTGCCAGCAGCCTCAGCTCCTACGAGCAGTACTTC.

The chain is built from TRBV25-1 and TRBJ2-7, with D possibly being TRBD1 (5 bases). The CDR3 length is 12 residues. V lost 1 base and J lost 5, with 6 bases in between. In germline, CDR1 is MGHDK, CDR2 SYGVNS. CDR3 in amino acids: CASSEWGDEQYF. As DNA, the CDR3 is TGTGCCAGCAGTGAATGGGGCGACGAGCAGTACTTC.

The chain is built from TRBV4-3 and TRBJ2-3, with 9 bases matching TRBD2. Germline values: CDR1 LGHNA, CDR2 YSLEER. The CDR3 is 15 amino acids. Trimming cost V 4 bases and J 4 bases; bases outside gene matches: 6. As DNA, the CDR3 is TGCGCCAGCAGCCTGGGACTAGCAGTGGCAGATACGCAGTATTTT. Protein product: CASSLGLAVADTQYF.

This clone showed up just once. The chain is built from TRBV11-2 and TRBJ1-3, with 8 bases that match TRBD1. The CDR3 contains 15 residues. Trimming removed 6 bases from V and 0 bases from J; junction bases left unmatched: 4. The germline CDR1 and CDR2 sequences are SGHAT and FQNNGV. CDR3: CASREGQASGNTIYF. As DNA, the CDR3 is TGTGCCAGCAGGGAGGGACAGGCCTCTGGAAACACCATATATTTT.

The rearrangement joins TRBV6-6 to TRBJ2-7, with D unresolved. The germline CDR1 and CDR2 sequences are MNHNY and SVGAGI (reference sequence). This CDR3 has 13 residues. The V end lost 4 bases, the J end lost 3 bases, and 10 bases lay between the germline ends. The CDR3 spells CASSSAGYYEQYF. The DNA of the CDR3 is TGTGCCAGCAGTTCGGCCGGATACTACGAGCAGTACTTC.

This chain links TRBV6-5 with TRBJ1-5, with D tentatively TRBD1 (5 bases). V was clipped by 6 bases and J by 7 bases, with 13 bases between them. Germline V CDR1 and CDR2: MNHEY, SVGAGI. The CDR3 runs 13 residues. The CDR3 loop is CASRPGLGQPQHF. DNA of the CDR3: TGTGCCAGCAGACCAGGGTTGGGGCAGCCCCAGCATTTT.

The chain couples TRBV5-6 to TRBJ2-5, with a possible D match to TRBD2 (5 bases). Per germline, CDR1 SGHDT and CDR2 YYEEEE. The V and J ends lost 2 bases and 2 bases respectively, with 10 bases between them. The CDR3 is 14 amino acids. In DNA, the CDR3 is TGTGCCAGCAGCTTCGTTGGACTGCAAGAGACCCAGTACTTC. Translated: CASSFVGLQETQYF.

This clone has only a few counts. This chain connects TRBV6-6 to TRBJ2-6, with 7 bases matching TRBD1. The germline CDR1 and CDR2 sequences are MNHNY and SVGAGI (reference sequence). This CDR3 has 15 amino acids. V dropped 6 bases and J dropped 1; count of bases not matched to a gene: 3. The CDR3 loop is CASRPTGSGANVLTF. CDR3 DNA sequence: TGTGCCAGCAGACCGACAGGGTCTGGGGCCAACGTCCTGACTTTC.

The chain combines TRBV7-3 with TRBJ2-1; possibly TRBD2 for D (6 bases). Between the trimmed V and J ends, which lost 6 bases and 15 bases, there was a span of 12 bases. The V gene's germline CDR1 is SGHTA and CDR2 FQGTGA. This CDR3 is 10 amino acids long. For the CDR3, the DNA is TGTGCCAGCAGGGCCGGGACTCTGTTCTTC. It specifies CASRAGTLFF.

As DNA, the CDR3 is TGTGCCACCAGCAGAGATCTAGGGACTACGAAACTTTACGAGCAGTACTTC. Translating gives CATSRDLGTTKLYEQYF. The chain combines TRBV15 with TRBJ2-7; 7 nucleotides line up with TRBD2. After removal of 0 bases from V and 4 bases from J, the junction contained 12 bases not matched to a gene. Germline V lookup: CDR1 LNHNV, CDR2 YYDKDF (reference sequence). The CDR3 length is 17 residues.

This clone was observed a handful of times. This chain joins TRBV12-5 and TRBJ2-5; 8 bases line up with TRBD1. CDR1 and CDR2 (germline): LGHNT, FRNRAP. This CDR3 is 13 amino acids long. Unmatched junction bases numbered 0, after V lost 1 base and J lost 5 bases. CDR3 nucleotides: TGTGCTAGTGGTTTGGGACAGGGGGAGACCCAGTACTTC. This codes for CASGLGQGETQYF.